The clone carrying this TCR beta chain has just one count. This sample stems from a study of beta chain features in type 1 diabetes. About the study: Cell yields, age and gender were similar between patients and healthy donors.

A CD45RO/CCR7/CD25/CD127/CD95/CD27 panel sorted naive, central memory, regulatory and stem cell-like memory CD4+ cells. Sort purity for all populations was recorded as exceeding 98%. TCRB transcripts that were expressed got sequenced, as all of the isolated RNA had been reverse transcribed. Method: immunoSEQ multiplex PCR; TCRdb's copy keeps in-frame clones and lacks some. The profile shows roughly 150,000 clones, approximately 12% of them singletons. Sequencing was performed on central memory CD4+ T cells from blood. The TCR sequence derives from a man aged 18 to 29 in good health.

As DNA, the CDR3 is TGCAGCGGTCGTGGTGGGGGTACGCAGTATTTT. This sequence encodes CSGRGGGTQYF. The chain is built from TRBV29-1 and TRBJ2-3; the D call may be TRBD1 or TRBD2 (5 bases each). CDR3 length equals 11 residues. CDR1 is SQVTM and CDR2 is ANQGSEA in the germline V gene. The V gene lost 7 bases and the J gene lost 8 bases, with 13 bases spanning the gap.